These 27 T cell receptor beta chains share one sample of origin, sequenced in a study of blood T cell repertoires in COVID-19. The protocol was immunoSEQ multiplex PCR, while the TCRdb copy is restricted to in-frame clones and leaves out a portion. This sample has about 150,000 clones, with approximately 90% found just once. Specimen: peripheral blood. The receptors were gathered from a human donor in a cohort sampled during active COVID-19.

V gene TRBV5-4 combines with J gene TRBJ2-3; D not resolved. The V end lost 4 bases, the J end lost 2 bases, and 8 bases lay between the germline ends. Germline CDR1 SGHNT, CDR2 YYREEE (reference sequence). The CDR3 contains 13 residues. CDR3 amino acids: CASSRENTDTQYF. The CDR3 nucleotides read TGTGCCAGCAGCCGAGAAAACACAGATACGCAGTATTTT.

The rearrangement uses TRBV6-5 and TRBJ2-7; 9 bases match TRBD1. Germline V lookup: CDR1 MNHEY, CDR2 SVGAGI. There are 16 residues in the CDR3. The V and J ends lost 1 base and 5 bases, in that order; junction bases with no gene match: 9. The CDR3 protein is CASSYFGTGRVDEQYF. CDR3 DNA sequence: TGTGCCAGCAGTTACTTCGGGACAGGGAGAGTGGACGAGCAGTACTTC.

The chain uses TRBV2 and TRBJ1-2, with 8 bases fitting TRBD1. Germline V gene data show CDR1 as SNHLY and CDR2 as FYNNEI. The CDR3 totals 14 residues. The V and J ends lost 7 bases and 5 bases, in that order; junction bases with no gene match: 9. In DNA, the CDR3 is TGTGCCAGCACCCTCGACAGGGGTCGGTATGGCTACACCTTC. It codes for CASTLDRGRYGYTF.

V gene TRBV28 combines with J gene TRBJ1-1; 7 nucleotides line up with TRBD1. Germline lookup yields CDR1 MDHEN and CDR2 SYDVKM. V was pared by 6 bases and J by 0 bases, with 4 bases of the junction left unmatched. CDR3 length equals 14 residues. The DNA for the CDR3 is TGTGCCAGCAGGAGAGACAGGGTGAACACTGAAGCTTTCTTT. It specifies CASRRDRVNTEAFF.

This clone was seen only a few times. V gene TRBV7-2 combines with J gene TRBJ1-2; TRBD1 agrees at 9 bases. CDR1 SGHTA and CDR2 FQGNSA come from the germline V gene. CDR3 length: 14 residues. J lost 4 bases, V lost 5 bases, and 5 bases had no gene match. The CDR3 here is CASSQSTGGYGYTF. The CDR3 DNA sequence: TGTGCCAGCAGCCAATCGACAGGGGGCTATGGCTACACCTTC. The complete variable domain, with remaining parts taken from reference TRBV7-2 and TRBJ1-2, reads GAGVSQSPSNKVTEKGKDVELRCDPISGHTALYWYRQSLGQGLEFLIYFQGNSAPDKSGLPSDRFSAERTGGSVSTLTIQRTQQEDSAVYLCASSQSTGGYGYTFGSGTRLTVV.

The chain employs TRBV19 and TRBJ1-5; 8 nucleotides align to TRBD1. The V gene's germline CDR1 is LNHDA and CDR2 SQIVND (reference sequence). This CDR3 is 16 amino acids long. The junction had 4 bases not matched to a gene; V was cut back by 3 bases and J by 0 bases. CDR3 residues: CASSIGQGSSNQPQHF. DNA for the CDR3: TGTGCCAGTAGTATTGGACAGGGAAGTAGCAATCAGCCCCAGCATTTT.

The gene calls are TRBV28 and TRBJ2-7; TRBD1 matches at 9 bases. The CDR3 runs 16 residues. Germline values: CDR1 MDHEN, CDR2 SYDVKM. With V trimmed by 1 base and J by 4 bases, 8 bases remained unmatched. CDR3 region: CASSLSGQGVSYEQYF. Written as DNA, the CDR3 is TGTGCCAGCAGTTTATCGGGACAGGGTGTTAGTTACGAGCAGTACTTC.

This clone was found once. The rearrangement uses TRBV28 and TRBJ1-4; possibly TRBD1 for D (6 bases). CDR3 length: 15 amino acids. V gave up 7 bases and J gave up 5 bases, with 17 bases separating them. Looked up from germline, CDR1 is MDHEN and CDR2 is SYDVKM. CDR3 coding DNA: TGTGCCAGCACTTCAAGGACAGCATTAAATGAAAAACTGTTTTTT. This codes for CASTSRTALNEKLFF. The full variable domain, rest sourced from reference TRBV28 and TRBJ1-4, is DVKVTQSSRYLVKRTGEKVFLECVQDMDHENMFWYRQDPGLGLRLIYFSYDVKMKEKGDIPEGYSVSREKKERFSLILESASTNQTSMYLCASTSRTALNEKLFFGSGTQLSVL.

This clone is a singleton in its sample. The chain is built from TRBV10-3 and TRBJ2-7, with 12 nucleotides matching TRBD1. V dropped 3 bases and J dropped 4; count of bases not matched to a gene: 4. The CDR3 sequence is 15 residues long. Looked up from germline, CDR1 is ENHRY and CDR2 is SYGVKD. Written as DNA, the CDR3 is TGTGCCATCAGTGAAGGGGACAGGGGGCTTTACGAGCAGTACTTC. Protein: CAISEGDRGLYEQYF.

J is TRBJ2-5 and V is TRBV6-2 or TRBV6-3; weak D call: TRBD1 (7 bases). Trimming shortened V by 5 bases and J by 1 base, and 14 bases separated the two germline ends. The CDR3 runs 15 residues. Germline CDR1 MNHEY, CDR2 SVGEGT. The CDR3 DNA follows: TGTGCCAGCAGTCCATACAGGGGAGGCCAAGAGACCCAGTACTTC. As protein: CASSPYRGGQETQYF.

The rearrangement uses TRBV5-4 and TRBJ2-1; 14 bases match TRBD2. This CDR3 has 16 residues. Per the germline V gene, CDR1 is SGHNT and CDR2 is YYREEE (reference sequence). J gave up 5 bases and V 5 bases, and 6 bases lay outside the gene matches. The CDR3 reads CASRGTSGSNDNEQFF. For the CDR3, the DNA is TGTGCCAGCAGGGGGACTAGCGGGAGTAACGACAATGAGCAGTTCTTC.

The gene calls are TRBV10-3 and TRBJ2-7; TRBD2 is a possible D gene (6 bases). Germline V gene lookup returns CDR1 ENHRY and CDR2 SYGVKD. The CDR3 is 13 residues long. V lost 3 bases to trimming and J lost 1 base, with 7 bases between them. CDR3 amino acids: CAISDLASYEQYF. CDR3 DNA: TGTGCCATCAGTGACCTAGCGTCCTACGAGCAGTACTTC.

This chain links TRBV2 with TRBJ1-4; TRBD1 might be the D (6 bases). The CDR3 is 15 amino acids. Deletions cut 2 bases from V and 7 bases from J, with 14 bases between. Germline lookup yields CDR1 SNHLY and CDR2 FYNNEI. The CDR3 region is CASSEWLGASEKLFF. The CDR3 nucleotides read TGTGCCAGCAGTGAATGGTTGGGGGCTTCTGAAAAACTGTTTTTT.

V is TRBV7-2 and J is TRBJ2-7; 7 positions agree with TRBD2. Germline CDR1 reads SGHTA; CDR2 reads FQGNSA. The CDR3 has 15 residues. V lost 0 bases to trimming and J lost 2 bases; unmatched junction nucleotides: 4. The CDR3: CASSLASSGTYEQYF. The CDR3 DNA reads TGTGCCAGCAGCTTAGCATCTAGCGGCACCTACGAGCAGTACTTC.

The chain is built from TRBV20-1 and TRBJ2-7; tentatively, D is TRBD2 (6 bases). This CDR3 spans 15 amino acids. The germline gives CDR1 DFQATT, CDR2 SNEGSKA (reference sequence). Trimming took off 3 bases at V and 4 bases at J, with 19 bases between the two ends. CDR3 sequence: CSASPPGLLFYEQYF. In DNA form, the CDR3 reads TGCAGTGCTAGTCCTCCGGGACTGCTCTTTTACGAGCAGTACTTC.

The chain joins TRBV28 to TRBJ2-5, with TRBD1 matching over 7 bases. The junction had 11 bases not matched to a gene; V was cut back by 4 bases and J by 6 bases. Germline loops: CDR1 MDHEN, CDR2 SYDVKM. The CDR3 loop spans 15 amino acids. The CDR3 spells CASSSTGPGVKTQYF. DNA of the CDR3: TGTGCCAGCAGTTCGACAGGGCCTGGAGTGAAGACCCAGTACTTC.

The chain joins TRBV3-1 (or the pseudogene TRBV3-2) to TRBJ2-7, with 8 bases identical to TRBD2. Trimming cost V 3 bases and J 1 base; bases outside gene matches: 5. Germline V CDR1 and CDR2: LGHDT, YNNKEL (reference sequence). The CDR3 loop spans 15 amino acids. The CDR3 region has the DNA TGTGCCAGCAGCCAGGGCGGGGGGAGATCCTACGAGCAGTACTTC. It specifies CASSQGGGRSYEQYF.

The CDR3 coding sequence is TGTGCCAGCAGTCTCCAGGGATGGGGCTACGAGCAGTACTTC. This encodes CASSLQGWGYEQYF. The gene calls are TRBV27 and TRBJ2-7; weak D call: TRBD1 (5 bases). The CDR3 loop spans 14 amino acids. From germline, CDR1 is MNHEY and CDR2 SMNVEV (reference sequence). Trimming left V 5 bases short and J 3 bases short, with 14 bases between.

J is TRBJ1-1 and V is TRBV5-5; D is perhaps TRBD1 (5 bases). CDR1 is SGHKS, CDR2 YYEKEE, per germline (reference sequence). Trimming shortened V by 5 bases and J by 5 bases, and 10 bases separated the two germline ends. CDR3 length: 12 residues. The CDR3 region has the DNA TGTGCCAGCAGTTATGGGGGGACTGAAGCTTTCTTT. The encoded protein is CASSYGGTEAFF.

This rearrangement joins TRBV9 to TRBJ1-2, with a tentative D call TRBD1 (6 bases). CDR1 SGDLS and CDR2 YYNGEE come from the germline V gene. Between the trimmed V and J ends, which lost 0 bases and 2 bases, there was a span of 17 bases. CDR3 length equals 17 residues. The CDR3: CASSVVGQGHKNYGYTF. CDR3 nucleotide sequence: TGTGCCAGCAGCGTAGTGGGGCAGGGACATAAGAACTATGGCTACACCTTC. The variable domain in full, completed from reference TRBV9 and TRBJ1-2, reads DSGVTQTPKHLITATGQRVTLRCSPRSGDLSVYWYQQSLDQGLQFLIQYYNGEERAKGNILERFSAQQFPDLHSELNLSSLELGDSALYFCASSVVGQGHKNYGYTFGSGTRLTVV.

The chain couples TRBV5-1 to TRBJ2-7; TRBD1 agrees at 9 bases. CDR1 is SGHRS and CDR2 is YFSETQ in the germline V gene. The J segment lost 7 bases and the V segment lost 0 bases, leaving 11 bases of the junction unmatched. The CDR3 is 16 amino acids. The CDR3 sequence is CASSLALGQGGGEQYF. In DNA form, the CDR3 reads TGCGCCAGCAGCTTGGCCTTGGGACAGGGAGGCGGAGAGCAGTACTTC.

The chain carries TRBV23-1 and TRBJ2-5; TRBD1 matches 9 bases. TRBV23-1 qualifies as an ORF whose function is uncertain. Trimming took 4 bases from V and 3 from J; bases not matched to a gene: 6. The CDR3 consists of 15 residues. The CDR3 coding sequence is TGCGCCAGCAGTCCTACTGGGACAGGGAAAGAGACCCAGTACTTC. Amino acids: CASSPTGTGKETQYF.

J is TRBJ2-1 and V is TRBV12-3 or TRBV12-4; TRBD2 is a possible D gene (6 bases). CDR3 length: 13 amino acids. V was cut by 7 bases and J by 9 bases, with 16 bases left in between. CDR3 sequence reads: CASTFGTPTEQFF. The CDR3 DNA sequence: TGTGCCAGCACTTTTGGGACTCCTACTGAGCAGTTCTTC.

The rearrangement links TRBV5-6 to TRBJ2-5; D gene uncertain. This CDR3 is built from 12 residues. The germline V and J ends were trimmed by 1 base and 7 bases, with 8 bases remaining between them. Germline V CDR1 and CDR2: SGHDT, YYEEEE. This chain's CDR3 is CASSLLLGTQYF. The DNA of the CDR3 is TGTGCCAGCAGCTTGTTACTCGGGACCCAGTACTTC.

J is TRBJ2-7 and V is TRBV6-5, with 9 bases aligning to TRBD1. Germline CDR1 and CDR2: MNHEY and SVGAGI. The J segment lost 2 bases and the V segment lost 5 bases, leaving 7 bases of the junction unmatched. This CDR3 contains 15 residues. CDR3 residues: CASSPRGTGTYEQYF. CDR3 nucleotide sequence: TGTGCCAGCAGTCCCCGTGGGACAGGGACCTACGAGCAGTACTTC.

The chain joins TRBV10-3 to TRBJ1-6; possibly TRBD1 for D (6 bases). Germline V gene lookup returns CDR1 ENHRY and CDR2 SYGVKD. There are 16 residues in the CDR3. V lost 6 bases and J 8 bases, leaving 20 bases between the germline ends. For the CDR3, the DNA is TGTGCCATCAGATCTTCTCGGACAGCAACCCATTCACCCCTCCACTTT. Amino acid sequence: CAIRSSRTATHSPLHF.

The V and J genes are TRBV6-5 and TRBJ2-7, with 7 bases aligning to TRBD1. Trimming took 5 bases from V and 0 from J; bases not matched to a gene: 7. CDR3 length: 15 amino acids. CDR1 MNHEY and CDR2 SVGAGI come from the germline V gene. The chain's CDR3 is CASSPRDSFSYEQYF. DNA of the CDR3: TGTGCCAGCAGTCCCCGGGACAGTTTCTCCTACGAGCAGTACTTC.